One and the same sample provided the 2 T cell receptor beta chains below, sequenced in a study of control samples from healthy donors and cancer patients. Profiled with immunoSEQ multiplex PCR; TCRdb holds only in-frame clones, not every one. The sample has 90,000 to 100,000 clones, about four fifths seen once. Sequenced: blood. These receptors originate from a man aged 60 to 75 in good health.

The rearrangement joins TRBV18 to TRBJ2-7, with a tentative D call TRBD1 (6 bases). From germline, CDR1 is KGHSH and CDR2 LQKENI. V was trimmed by 6 bases and J by 5 bases, leaving 17 bases between them. CDR3 length: 14 residues. CDR3: CASSPGTPRDEQYF. CDR3 sequence (DNA): TGTGCCAGCTCCCCCGGGACACCGCGGGACGAGCAGTACTTC.

V gene TRBV7-8 combines with J gene TRBJ1-1; 8 bases are a match to TRBD1. CDR1 and CDR2 (germline): SGHVS, FQNEAQ. The CDR3 has 14 residues. The junction had 6 bases not matched to a gene; V was cut back by 8 bases and J by 1 base. This CDR3 reads CASSGQGANTEAFF. DNA of the CDR3: TGTGCCAGCTCAGGACAGGGCGCGAACACTGAAGCTTTCTTT.